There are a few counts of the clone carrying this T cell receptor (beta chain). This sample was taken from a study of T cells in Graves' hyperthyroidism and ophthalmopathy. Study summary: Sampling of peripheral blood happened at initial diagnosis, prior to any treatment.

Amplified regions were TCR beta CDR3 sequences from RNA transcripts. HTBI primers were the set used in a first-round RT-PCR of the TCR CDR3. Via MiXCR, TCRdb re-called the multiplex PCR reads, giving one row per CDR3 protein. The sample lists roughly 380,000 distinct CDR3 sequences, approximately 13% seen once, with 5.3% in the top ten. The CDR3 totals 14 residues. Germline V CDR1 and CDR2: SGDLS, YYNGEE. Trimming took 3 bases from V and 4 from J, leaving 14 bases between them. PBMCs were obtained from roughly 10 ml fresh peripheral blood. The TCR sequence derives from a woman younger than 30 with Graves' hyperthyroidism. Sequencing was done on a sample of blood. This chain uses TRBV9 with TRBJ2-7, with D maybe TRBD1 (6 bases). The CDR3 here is CASSADRESYEQYF. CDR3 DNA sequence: TGTGCCAGCAGCGCGGACAGAGAATCTTACGAGCAGTACTTC. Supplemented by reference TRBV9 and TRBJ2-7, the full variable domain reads DSGVTQTPKHLITATGQRVTLRCSPRSGDLSVYWYQQSLDQGLQFLIQYYNGEERAKGNILERFSAQQFPDLHSELNLSSLELGDSALYFCASSADRESYEQYFGPGTRLTVT.